Detailed here is one TCR beta chain. Its antigen is not identified. Deletions cut 2 bases from V and 0 bases from J, with 11 bases between. Germline CDR1 MNHNS, CDR2 SASEGT. The CDR3 is made up of 15 amino acids. Amplification used 60 Vbeta primers and 13 Jbeta primers. Clones were read by immunoSEQ multiplex PCR, and TCRdb kept only the in-frame ones, dropping some. Of approximately 130,000 clones detected, about 78% appear once; the ten largest clones hold about 1.3%. The donors comprised healthy bone marrow donors. The source of the sample is a study of cytomegalovirus exposure and HLA in healthy donors. The study's findings and limits: Later on, a genetic analysis was performed. It linked a missense variant in DCLRE1C with V- and J-gene trimming of TCR beta.

This chain links TRBV6-1 with TRBJ2-7; D possibly corresponds to TRBD2 (5 bases). This sequence originates from a man in his forties or fifties in good health and CMV-seronegative. What was sequenced was PBMCs. In DNA, the CDR3 is TGTGCCAGCAGTGAACTGTACGGGATCTCCTACGAGCAGTACTTC. Residues: CASSELYGISYEQYF.